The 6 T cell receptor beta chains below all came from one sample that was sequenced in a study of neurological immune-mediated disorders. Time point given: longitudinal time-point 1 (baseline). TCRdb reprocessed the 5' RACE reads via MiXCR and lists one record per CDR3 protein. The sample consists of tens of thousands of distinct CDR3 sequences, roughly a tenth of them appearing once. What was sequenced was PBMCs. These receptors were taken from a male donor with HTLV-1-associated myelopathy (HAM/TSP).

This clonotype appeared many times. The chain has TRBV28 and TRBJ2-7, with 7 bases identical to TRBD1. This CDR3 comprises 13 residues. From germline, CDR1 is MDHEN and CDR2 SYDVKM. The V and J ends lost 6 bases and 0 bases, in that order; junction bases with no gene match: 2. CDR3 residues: CASSDRVSYEQYF. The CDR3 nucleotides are TGTGCCAGCAGCGACAGGGTCTCCTACGAGCAGTACTTC.

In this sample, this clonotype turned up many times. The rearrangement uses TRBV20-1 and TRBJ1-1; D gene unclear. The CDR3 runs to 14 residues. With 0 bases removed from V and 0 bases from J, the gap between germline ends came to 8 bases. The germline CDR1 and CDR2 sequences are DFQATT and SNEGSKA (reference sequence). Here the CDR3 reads CSARDRRLNTEAFF. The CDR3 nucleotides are TGCAGTGCTAGAGATCGCAGACTGAACACTGAAGCTTTCTTT.

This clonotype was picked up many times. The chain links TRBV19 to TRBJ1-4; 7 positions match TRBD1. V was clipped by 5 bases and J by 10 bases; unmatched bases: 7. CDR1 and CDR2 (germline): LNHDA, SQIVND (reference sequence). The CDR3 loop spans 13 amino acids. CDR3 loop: CASSGLTGVKLFF. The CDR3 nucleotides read TGTGCCAGTAGTGGCCTAACAGGGGTAAAACTGTTTTTT.

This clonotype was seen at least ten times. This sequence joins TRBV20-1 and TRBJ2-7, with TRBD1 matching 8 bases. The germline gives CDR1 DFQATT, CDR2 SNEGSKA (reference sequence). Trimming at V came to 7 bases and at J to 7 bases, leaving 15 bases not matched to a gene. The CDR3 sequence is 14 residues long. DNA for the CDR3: TGCAGTGTACTGGTTGGACAGGGACTGAGGGAGCAGTACTTC. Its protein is CSVLVGQGLREQYF.

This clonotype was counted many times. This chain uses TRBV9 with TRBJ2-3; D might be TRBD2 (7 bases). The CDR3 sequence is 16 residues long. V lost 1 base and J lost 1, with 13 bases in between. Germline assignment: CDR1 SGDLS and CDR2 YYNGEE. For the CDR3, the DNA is TGTGCCAGCAGCGTATGGGGGGGCGGGGGCACAGATACGCAGTATTTT. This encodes CASSVWGGGGTDTQYF.

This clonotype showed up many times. Written as DNA, the CDR3 is TGTGCCAGCAGTGAACCCCGCCGCTACGAGCAGTACTTC. It encodes CASSEPRRYEQYF. This chain joins TRBV25-1 and TRBJ2-7; D call uncertain. The germline V gene encodes CDR1 MGHDK and CDR2 SYGVNS. Trimming took 2 bases from V and 3 from J, leaving 8 bases between them. The CDR3 is made up of 13 amino acids.